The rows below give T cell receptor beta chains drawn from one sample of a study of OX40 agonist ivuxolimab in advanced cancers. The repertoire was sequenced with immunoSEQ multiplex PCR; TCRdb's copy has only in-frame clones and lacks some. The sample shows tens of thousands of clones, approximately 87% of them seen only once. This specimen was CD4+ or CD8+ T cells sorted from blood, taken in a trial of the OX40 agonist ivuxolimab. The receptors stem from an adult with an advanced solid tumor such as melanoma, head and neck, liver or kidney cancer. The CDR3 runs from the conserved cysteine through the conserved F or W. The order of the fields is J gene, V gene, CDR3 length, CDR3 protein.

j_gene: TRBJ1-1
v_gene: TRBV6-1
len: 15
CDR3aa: CASSEVATADTEAFF

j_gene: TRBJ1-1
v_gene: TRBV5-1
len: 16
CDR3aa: CASSFGGAGVNTEAFF

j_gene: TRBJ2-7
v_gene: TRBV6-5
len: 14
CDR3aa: CASSNRQGVREQYF

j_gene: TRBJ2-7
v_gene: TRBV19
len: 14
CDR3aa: CASSHSGGYYEQYF

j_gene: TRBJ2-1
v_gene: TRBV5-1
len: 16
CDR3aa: CASSSKSGTGANEQFF

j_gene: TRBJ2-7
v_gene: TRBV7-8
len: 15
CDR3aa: CASSPLGTGGLEQYF

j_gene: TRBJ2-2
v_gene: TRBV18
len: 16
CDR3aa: CASSPTGTGDTGELFF

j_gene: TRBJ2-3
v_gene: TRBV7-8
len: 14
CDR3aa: CASSLVQALDTQYF

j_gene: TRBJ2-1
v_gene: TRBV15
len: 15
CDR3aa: CATSRDGQGRNEQFF

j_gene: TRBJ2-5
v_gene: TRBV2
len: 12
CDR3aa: CASTRVVETQYF

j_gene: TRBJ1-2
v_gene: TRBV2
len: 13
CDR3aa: CASSEWAGDGYTF

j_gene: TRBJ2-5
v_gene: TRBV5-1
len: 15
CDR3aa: CASSLNSGVGETQYF

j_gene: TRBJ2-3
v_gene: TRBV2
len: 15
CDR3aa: CASSLGLAGGGTQYF

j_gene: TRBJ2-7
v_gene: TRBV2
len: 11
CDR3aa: CASSELSGQYF

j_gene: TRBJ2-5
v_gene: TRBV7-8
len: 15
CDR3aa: CASSLAGLAGETQYF

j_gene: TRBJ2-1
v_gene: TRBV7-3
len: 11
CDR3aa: CASSPGDEQFF

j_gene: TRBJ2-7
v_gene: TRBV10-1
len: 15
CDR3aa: CASSESAGSYYEQYF

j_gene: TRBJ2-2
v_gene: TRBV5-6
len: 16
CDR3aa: CASSLGQGASTGELFF

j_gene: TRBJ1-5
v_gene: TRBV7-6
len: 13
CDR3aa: CASSRQGHQPQHF

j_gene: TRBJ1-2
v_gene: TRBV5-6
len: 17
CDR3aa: CASSLKKGSGNPYGYTF

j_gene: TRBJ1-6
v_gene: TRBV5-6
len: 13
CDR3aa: CASSSPGDSPLHF

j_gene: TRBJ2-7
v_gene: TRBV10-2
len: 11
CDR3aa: CASSSAYEQYF

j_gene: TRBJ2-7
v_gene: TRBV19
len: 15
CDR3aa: CASSNPGQVNYEQYF

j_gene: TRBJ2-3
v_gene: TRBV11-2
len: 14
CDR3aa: CATLAGTSTDTQYF

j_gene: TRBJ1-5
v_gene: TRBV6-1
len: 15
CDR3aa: CASSDSYGRGQPQHF

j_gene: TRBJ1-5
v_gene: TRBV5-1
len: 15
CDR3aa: CASSPDSYSNQPQHF

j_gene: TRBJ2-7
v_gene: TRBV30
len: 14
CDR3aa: CAWRSSRGLYEQYF

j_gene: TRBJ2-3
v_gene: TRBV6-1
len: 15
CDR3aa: CASSPLGEDTDTQYF

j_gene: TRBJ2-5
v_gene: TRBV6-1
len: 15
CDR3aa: CASSEAPRAGVTQYF

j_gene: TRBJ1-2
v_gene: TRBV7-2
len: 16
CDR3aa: CASSLATDRGRSGYTF

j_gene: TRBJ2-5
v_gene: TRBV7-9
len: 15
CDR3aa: CASSLGQGAGETQYF

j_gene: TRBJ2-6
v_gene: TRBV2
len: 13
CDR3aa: CASRVGGANVLTF

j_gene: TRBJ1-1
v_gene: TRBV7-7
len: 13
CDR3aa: CASSLTRNTEAFF

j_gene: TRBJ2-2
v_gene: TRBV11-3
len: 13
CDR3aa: CARTGGDTGELFF

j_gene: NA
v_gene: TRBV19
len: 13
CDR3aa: CASSRDNTYEQYF

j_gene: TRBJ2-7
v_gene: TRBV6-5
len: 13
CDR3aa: CASGRGQGGEQYF

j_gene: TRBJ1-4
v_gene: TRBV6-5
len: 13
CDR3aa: CASTRGRDEKLFF

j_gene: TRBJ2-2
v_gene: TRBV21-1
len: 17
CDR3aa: CASSKARESNRAGELFF

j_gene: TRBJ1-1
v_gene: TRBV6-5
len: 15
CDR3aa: CASSYSNRGNTEAFF

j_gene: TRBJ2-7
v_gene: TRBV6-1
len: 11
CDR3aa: CARGSPYEQYF

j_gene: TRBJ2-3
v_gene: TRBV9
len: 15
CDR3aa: CASSVGGGFTDTQYF

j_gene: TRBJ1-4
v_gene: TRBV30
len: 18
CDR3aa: CAWSVQTPSTATNEKLFF

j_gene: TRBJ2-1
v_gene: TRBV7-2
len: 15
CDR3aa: CASSLGLAGLGEQFF

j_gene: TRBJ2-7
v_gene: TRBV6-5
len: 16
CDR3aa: CASSYSPGGAESEQYF

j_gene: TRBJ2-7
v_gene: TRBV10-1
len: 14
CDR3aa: CASSSGTSGIMQYF

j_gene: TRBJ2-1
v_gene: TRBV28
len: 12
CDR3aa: CASSLVINEQFF